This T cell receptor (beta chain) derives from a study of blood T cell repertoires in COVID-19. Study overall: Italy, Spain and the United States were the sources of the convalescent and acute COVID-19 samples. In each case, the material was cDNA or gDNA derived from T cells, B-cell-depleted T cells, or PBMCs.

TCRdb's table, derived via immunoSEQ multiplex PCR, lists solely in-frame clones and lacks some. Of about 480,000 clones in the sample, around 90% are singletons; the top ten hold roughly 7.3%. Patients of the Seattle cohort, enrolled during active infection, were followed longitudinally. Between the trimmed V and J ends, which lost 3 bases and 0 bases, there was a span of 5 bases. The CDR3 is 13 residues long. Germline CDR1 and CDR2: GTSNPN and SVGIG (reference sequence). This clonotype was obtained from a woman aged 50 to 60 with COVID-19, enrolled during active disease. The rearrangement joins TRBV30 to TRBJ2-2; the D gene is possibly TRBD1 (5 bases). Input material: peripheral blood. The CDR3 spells CAWRTANTGELFF. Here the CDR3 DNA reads TGTGCCTGGAGGACAGCGAACACCGGGGAGCTGTTTTTT.